Detailed here is one TCR beta chain. These data originate in a study of blood T cell repertoires in COVID-19. Study overall: The United States, Italy and Spain provided the acute and convalescent COVID-19 samples. T cells, B-cell-depleted T cells, or PBMCs provided the cDNA or gDNA that served as material.

The CDR3 spans 17 residues. Germline CDR1 LGHNT, CDR2 FRNRAP. V shed 6 bases, J shed 1 base, and the junction held 9 bases outside the gene matches. Source study methods: Estimation of nucleated cell counts was performed using reference gene primer amplification. Clones were sequenced by immunoSEQ multiplex PCR, and TCRdb holds only the in-frame ones, with some missing. Clone size and the V and J calls come from that table; the DNA yielded D and trimming. This sample yields about 250,000 clones, of which about 80% are seen a single time; more than 7% belongs to the top ten. The rearrangement uses TRBV12-5 and TRBJ2-6; 7 nucleotides line up with TRBD1. Sample: peripheral blood. The TCR comes from a man aged 80 or over with acute or convalescent COVID-19. DNA of the CDR3: TGTGCTAGTGGAAAGGGACAGCCCCTATCTGGGGCCAACGTCCTGACTTTC. This sequence encodes CASGKGQPLSGANVLTF.